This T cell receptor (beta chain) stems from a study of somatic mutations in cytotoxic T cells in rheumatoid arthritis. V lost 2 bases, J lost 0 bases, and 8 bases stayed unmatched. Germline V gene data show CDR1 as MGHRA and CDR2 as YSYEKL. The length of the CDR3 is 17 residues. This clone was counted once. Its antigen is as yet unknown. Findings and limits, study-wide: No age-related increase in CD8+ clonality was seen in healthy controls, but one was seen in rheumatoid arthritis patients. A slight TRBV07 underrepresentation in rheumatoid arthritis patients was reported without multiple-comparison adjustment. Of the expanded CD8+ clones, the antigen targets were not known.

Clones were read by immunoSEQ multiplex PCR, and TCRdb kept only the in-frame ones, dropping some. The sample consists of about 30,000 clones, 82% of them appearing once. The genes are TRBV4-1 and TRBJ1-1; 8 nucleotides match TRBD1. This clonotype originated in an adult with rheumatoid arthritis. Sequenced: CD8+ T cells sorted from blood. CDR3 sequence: CASSQRQGSLMNTEAFF. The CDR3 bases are TGCGCCAGCAGCCAACGACAGGGGTCCTTAATGAACACTGAAGCTTTCTTT.